This T cell receptor (beta chain) was identified during a study of shared clonotypes between healthy human individuals. Germline CDR1 is WSHSY and CDR2 is SAAADI. The CDR3 is made up of 16 amino acids. Trimming took 6 bases from V and 0 from J, leaving 15 bases between them. Samples underwent the assay at deep level. Sorted-subset replicate PCR reactions were performed with about 190 ng DNA, corresponding to roughly 31,000 T cell genomes. Under the authors' procedure: Junction-only immunoSEQ sequences carried no quality scores, so filtering differed. Clones were sequenced by immunoSEQ multiplex PCR, and TCRdb holds only the in-frame ones, with some missing. V, J and clone size are those of that table, while D and trimming were read from the DNA. The sample has 2,500,000 or so clones, approximately 93% seen once.

The sequenced sample consisted of naive CD4+ T cells from PBMCs. Subset specified: CD45RA+ positively selected. The chain has TRBV10-2 and TRBJ2-4, with D possibly being TRBD1 (6 bases). The source is a man between 18 and 29 years old in good health. Some clones in this sample may be carry-over from other donors' samples. Written as DNA, the CDR3 is TGCGCCAGCAGCTCAGACAGGTTTCTAGCCAAAAACATTCAGTACTTC. Translating gives CASSSDRFLAKNIQYF.